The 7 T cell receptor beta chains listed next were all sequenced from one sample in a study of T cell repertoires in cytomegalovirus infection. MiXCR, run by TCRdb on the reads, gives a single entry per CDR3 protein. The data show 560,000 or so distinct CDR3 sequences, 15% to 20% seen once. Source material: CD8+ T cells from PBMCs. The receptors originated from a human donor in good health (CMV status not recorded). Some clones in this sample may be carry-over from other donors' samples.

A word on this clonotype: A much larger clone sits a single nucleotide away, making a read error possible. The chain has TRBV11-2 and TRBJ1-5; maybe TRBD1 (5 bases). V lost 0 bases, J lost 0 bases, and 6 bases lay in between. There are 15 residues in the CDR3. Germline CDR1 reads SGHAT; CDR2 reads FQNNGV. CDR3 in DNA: TGTGCCAGCAGCTTAGACAGGGCTAGCAATCAGCCCCAGCATTTT. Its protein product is CASSLDRASNQPQHF.

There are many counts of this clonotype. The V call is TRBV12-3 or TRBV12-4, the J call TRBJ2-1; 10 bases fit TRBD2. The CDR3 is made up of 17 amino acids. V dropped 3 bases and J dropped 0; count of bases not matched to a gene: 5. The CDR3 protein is CASSFSGGESSYNEQFF. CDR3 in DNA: TGTGCCAGCAGTTTCAGCGGGGGGGAAAGCTCCTACAATGAGCAGTTCTTC.

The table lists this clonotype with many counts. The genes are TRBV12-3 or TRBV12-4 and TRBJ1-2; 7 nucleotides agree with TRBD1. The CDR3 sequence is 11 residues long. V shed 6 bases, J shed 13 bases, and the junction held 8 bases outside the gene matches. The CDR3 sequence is CASRDRQGATF. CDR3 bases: TGTGCCAGCAGGGACCGACAGGGAGCCACCTTC.

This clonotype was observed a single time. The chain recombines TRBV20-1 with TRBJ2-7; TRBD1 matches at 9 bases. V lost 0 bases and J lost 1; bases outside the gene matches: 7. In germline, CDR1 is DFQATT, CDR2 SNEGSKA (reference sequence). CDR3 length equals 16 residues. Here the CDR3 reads CSARDGTGLQSYEQYF. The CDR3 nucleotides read TGCAGTGCTAGAGATGGGACAGGGCTTCAGTCCTACGAGCAGTACTTC.

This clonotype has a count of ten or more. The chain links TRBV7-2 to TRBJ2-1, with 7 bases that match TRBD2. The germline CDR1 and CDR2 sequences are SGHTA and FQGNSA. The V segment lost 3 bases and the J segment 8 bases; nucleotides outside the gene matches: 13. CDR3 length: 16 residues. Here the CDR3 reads CASSFNPRTRRDEQFF. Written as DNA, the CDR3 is TGTGCCAGCAGCTTTAACCCACGGACTAGGAGAGATGAGCAGTTCTTC.

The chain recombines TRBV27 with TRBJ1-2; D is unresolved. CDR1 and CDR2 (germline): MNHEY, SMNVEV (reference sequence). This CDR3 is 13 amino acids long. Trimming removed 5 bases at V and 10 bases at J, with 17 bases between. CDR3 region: CASSPGSGPVYTF. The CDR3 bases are TGTGCCAGCAGTCCAGGTTCGGGTCCCGTCTACACCTTC.

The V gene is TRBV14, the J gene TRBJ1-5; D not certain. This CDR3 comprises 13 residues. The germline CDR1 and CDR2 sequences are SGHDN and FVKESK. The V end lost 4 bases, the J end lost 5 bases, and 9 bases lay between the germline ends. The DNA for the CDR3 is TGTGCCAGCAGCCGAGGCCCTTATCAGCCCCAGCATTTT. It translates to CASSRGPYQPQHF.